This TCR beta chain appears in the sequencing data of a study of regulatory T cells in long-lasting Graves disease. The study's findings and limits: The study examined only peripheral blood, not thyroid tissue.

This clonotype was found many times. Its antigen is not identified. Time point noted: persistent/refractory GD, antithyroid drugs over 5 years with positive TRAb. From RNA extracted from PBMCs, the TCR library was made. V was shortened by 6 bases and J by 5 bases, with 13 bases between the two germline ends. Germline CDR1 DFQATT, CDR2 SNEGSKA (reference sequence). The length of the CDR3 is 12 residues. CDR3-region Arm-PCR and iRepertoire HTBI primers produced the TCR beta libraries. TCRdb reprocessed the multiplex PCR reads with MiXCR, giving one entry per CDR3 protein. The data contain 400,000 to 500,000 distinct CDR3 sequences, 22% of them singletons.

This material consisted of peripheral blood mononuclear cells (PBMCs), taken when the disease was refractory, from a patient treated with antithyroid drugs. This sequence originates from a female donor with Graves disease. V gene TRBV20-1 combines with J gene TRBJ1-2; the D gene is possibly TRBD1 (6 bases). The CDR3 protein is CSAPGTNYGYTF. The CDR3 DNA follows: TGCAGTGCCCCCGGGACAAATTATGGCTACACCTTC.